One sample yielded the 21 T cell receptor beta chains listed below, sequenced in a study of T cell repertoires in cytomegalovirus infection. These receptors' antigens are unknown. In TCRdb, the reads were re-called with MiXCR into one record per CDR3 protein. This table holds hundreds of thousands of distinct CDR3 sequences, more than 40% found once. The material sequenced was cultured PBMCs, taken from culture after CMV antigen stimulation. These receptors were taken from a human donor in good health (CMV status not recorded). Some clones in this sample may be carry-over from other donors' samples.

The J gene is TRBJ1-1, the V gene TRBV11-2, with D hard to call. Germline V gene data show CDR1 as SGHAT and CDR2 as FQNNGV. V was pared by 2 bases and J by 0 bases, with 19 bases between. The CDR3 is 18 residues long. The CDR3 DNA sequence: TGTGCCAGCAGCTTAATTGGGGAACGTCCCCTTATGAACACTGAAGCTTTCTTT. Translation: CASSLIGERPLMNTEAFF.

The gene calls are TRBV7-4 and TRBJ1-4; D gene ambiguous. CDR1 SGHVT and CDR2 SQSDAQ come from the germline V gene. V dropped 3 bases and J dropped 8 bases, with 7 bases sitting between them. CDR3 size: 12 residues. The CDR3 here is CASSFGREKLFF. CDR3 DNA: TGTGCCAGCAGCTTTGGCAGGGAAAAACTGTTTTTT.

This clonotype was seen only once. V usage is TRBV20-1 and J usage is TRBJ2-3; TRBD2 aligns across 7 bases. Looked up from germline, CDR1 is DFQATT and CDR2 is SNEGSKA (reference sequence). The trim removed 4 bases at V and 4 bases at J, leaving 11 bases unmatched. CDR3 length: 15 residues. The CDR3 loop reads CSANLLAEIADTQYF. The DNA of the CDR3 is TGCAGTGCTAACCTTCTAGCGGAGATCGCAGATACGCAGTATTTT.

This chain connects TRBV6-5 to TRBJ2-5; TRBD2 agrees at 9 bases. This CDR3 comprises 13 residues. Germline CDR1 reads MNHEY; CDR2 reads SVGAGI. Trimming at V came to 7 bases and at J to 4 bases, leaving 4 bases not matched to a gene. CDR3 in amino acids: CASTVAGAETQYF. CDR3 nucleotide sequence: TGTGCCAGCACGGTAGCGGGGGCAGAGACCCAGTACTTC.

This clonotype occurred a few times. The chain employs TRBV4-2 and TRBJ2-2, with TRBD2 matching over 7 bases. With V trimmed by 1 base and J by 5 bases, 7 bases remained unmatched. Looked up from germline, CDR1 is LGHNA and CDR2 is YNFKEQ. This CDR3 region has 16 residues. The CDR3 is CASSQAPPSGTGELFF. Written as DNA, the CDR3 is TGTGCCAGCAGCCAAGCTCCTCCTAGCGGTACCGGGGAGCTGTTTTTT.

In this sample, this clonotype turned up many times. V is TRBV7-2 and J is TRBJ1-3; 8 nucleotides line up with TRBD1. The CDR3 is 14 residues long. The J segment lost 7 bases and the V segment lost 4 bases, leaving 6 bases of the junction unmatched. Germline V gives CDR1 SGHTA, CDR2 FQGNSA. The CDR3, as DNA: TGTGCCAGCAGCTGGACAGGGAACGGGAACACCATATATTTT. Translating gives CASSWTGNGNTIYF. The entire variable domain, with the rest obtained from reference TRBV7-2 and TRBJ1-3, is as follows: GAGVSQSPSNKVTEKGKDVELRCDPISGHTALYWYRQSLGQGLEFLIYFQGNSAPDKSGLPSDRFSAERTGGSVSTLTIQRTQQEDSAVYLCASSWTGNGNTIYFGEGSWLTVV.

This chain uses TRBV20-1 with TRBJ2-3, with 8 nucleotides matching TRBD2. The germline V gene encodes CDR1 DFQATT and CDR2 SNEGSKA (reference sequence). The CDR3 sequence is 15 residues long. The J segment lost 0 bases and the V segment lost 0 bases, leaving 2 bases of the junction unmatched. This CDR3 reads CSARDTSGSTDTQYF. CDR3 DNA: TGCAGTGCTAGAGACACTAGCGGCAGCACAGATACGCAGTATTTT.

This clonotype has just one count. This rearrangement joins TRBV10-2 to TRBJ2-3; D gene unclear. The CDR3 runs 15 residues. CDR1 WSHSY and CDR2 SAAADI come from the germline V gene. The germline V and J ends were trimmed by 8 bases and 0 bases, with 15 bases remaining between them. The CDR3 DNA reads TGCGCCAGCCAGGACCCCAAACGCAGCACAGATACGCAGTATTTT. It translates to CASQDPKRSTDTQYF.

This clonotype occurred a few times. CDR3 amino acids: CASSLNRVNTGELFF. For the CDR3, the DNA is TGTGCCAGCAGCTTAAACAGGGTGAACACCGGGGAGCTGTTTTTT. The genes are TRBV7-8 and TRBJ2-2; D perhaps matches TRBD1 (6 bases). There are 15 residues in the CDR3. Per germline, CDR1 SGHVS and CDR2 FQNEAQ. Trimming took 2 bases from V and 1 from J, leaving 8 bases between them.

The chain uses TRBV24-1 and TRBJ2-1; D is possibly TRBD1 (7 bases). The CDR3 runs 13 residues. Trimming took 9 bases from V and 5 from J, leaving 13 bases between them. Germline CDR1 reads KGHDR; CDR2 reads SFDVKD. The DNA of the CDR3 is TGTGCCACCGGGGGGACAGTTAACAATGAGCAGTTCTTC. Translating it yields CATGGTVNNEQFF.

This clonotype is a singleton in its sample. CDR3 nucleotide sequence: TGTGCCAGCAGTTACAGACAGGTGCATGGCTACACCTTC. This sequence encodes CASSYRQVHGYTF. The J gene is TRBJ1-2, the V gene TRBV6-2 or TRBV6-3; tentative D call: TRBD1 (6 bases). The CDR3 runs to 13 residues. Between the trimmed V and J ends, which lost 2 bases and 6 bases, there was a span of 10 bases. CDR1 MNHEY and CDR2 SVGEGT come from the germline V gene.

The gene calls are TRBV12-3 or TRBV12-4 and TRBJ1-2; unclear D gene. Deletions cut 5 bases from V and 1 base from J, with 11 bases between. The length of the CDR3 is 14 residues. The DNA of the CDR3 is TGTGCCAGCAGTCCAAGGGCCCATAACTATGGCTACACCTTC. Protein: CASSPRAHNYGYTF.

The genes are TRBV25-1 and TRBJ1-1; D unclear. There are 16 residues in the CDR3. The V end lost 2 bases, the J end lost 0 bases, and 13 bases lay between the germline ends. CDR1 is MGHDK and CDR2 is SYGVNS in the germline V gene. The CDR3 region has the DNA TGTGCCAGCAGTGAACGGGCGAGTTTCATGAACACTGAAGCTTTCTTT. Its protein is CASSERASFMNTEAFF.

There are many counts of this clonotype. This sequence joins TRBV7-2 and TRBJ2-1, with a tentative D call TRBD2 (6 bases). The germline V gene encodes CDR1 SGHTA and CDR2 FQGNSA. The CDR3 has 16 residues. The ends were cut back, 4 bases at V and 2 bases at J, with 15 bases in the middle. The CDR3 region has the DNA TGTGCCAGCAGCTCCTCCGCGACTAGACCCTACAATGAGCAGTTCTTC. This translates into CASSSSATRPYNEQFF.

This rearrangement joins TRBV6-1 to TRBJ1-5; tentatively, D is TRBD1 (6 bases). Per germline, CDR1 MNHNS and CDR2 SASEGT. The V end lost 0 bases, the J end lost 6 bases, and 12 bases lay between the germline ends. The CDR3 is 15 residues long. The CDR3 nucleotides are TGTGCCAGCAGTGAAGCAGGGGGGGGCGGTCAGCCCCAGCATTTT. It codes for CASSEAGGGGQPQHF.

This clonotype was observed a few times. An end of the junction does not agree with germline; a read error may underlie this. This chain joins TRBV6-1 and TRBJ2-1; 11 nucleotides match TRBD1. Germline loops: CDR1 MNHNS, CDR2 SASEGT. This CDR3 comprises 11 residues. The CDR3 DNA is TGTGCCACCAAAGACCCGGGACAGGGGGTCTTC. As protein: CATKDPGQGVF.

J is TRBJ1-1 and V is TRBV6-2 or TRBV6-3; D not resolved. Per the germline V gene, CDR1 is MNHEY and CDR2 is SVGEGT. Trimming shortened V by 4 bases and J by 2 bases, and 8 bases separated the two germline ends. The CDR3 spans 13 residues. The CDR3 DNA sequence: TGTGCCAGCAGTTTATACAGCAACACTGAAGCTTTCTTT. It specifies CASSLYSNTEAFF.

This clonotype was seen more than once but under ten times. This chain joins TRBV7-8 and TRBJ2-5; D possibly uses TRBD1 or TRBD2 (5 bases each). This CDR3 comprises 12 residues. V was clipped by 11 bases and J by 2 bases, with 12 bases between them. The germline gives CDR1 SGHVS, CDR2 FQNEAQ. CDR3 in amino acids: CASLGVQETQYF. The CDR3 region has the DNA TGTGCCTCCCTGGGGGTTCAAGAGACCCAGTACTTC.

This clonotype has more than one count but fewer than ten. The chain carries TRBV5-6 and TRBJ2-5, with TRBD2 as a possible D gene (6 bases). Germline V gene sequence: CDR1 SGHDT, CDR2 YYEEEE. The CDR3 contains 16 residues. Trimming pared 1 base from V and 5 bases from J, leaving 18 bases between. Here the CDR3 DNA reads TGTGCCAGCAGCTTGTCACTTGGTACGGCGGGGGAGACCCAGTACTTC. Its protein product is CASSLSLGTAGETQYF.

The chain uses TRBV6-2 or TRBV6-3 and TRBJ1-1; D is ambiguous. Germline assignment: CDR1 MNHEY and CDR2 SVGEGT. V was pared by 0 bases and J by 5 bases, with 7 bases between. The CDR3 is 13 residues long. The CDR3 DNA is TGTGCCAGCAGTTACTCACAGAGAACTGAAGCTTTCTTT. Its translation is CASSYSQRTEAFF.

This clonotype was counted only a few times. The J gene is TRBJ1-6, the V gene TRBV2; the D gene is possibly TRBD1 (6 bases). CDR1 and CDR2 from the germline V gene are SNHLY and FYNNEI. There are 17 residues in the CDR3. Trimming took 5 bases from V and 0 from J, leaving 14 bases between them. This chain's CDR3 is CASSWTAKSSYNSPLHF. The CDR3, as DNA: TGTGCCAGCAGTTGGACAGCCAAAAGCTCCTATAATTCACCCCTCCACTTT.